The 19 T cell receptor beta chains below all came from one sample that was sequenced in a study of T cells in Graves' hyperthyroidism and ophthalmopathy. Authors of the study amplified TCR beta CDR3 regions from RNA transcripts. With the HTBI primer set, the TCR CDR3 went through a first round of RT-PCR. MiXCR, applied by TCRdb to the multiplex PCR reads, yields one record per CDR3 protein. The sample shows around 700,000 distinct CDR3 sequences, around 20% of them seen only once. Input material: blood. The receptors were gathered from a woman aged 45-65 years with Graves' hyperthyroidism that later progressed to Graves' ophthalmopathy.

This clonotype was seen many times. The CDR3 sequence is CAWSAGGHNEQFF. The CDR3 DNA reads as TGTGCCTGGAGCGCCGGGGGGCATAATGAGCAGTTCTTC. J is TRBJ2-1 and V is TRBV30, with D possibly matching TRBD2 (7 bases). V was shortened by 3 bases and J by 7 bases, with 13 bases between the two germline ends. This CDR3 contains 13 residues. From germline, CDR1 is GTSNPN and CDR2 SVGIG (reference sequence).

This clonotype has a count of ten or more. The chain combines TRBV10-3 with TRBJ1-6; D possibly corresponds to TRBD1 (5 bases). This CDR3 spans 15 amino acids. V was cut by 0 bases and J by 7 bases, with 10 bases left in between. Germline CDR1 is ENHRY and CDR2 is SYGVKD. The CDR3 DNA reads TGTGCCATCAGTGAGTCCCAGGGTAGGAATTCACCCCTCCACTTT. Translating it yields CAISESQGRNSPLHF.

At least ten counts were recorded for this clonotype. The V call is TRBV12-3 or TRBV12-4, the J call TRBJ1-2, with D unclear. V was clipped by 3 bases and J by 2 bases, with 10 bases between them. The CDR3 contains 14 residues. For the CDR3, the DNA is TGTGCCAGCAGTTTTGTGGGGATCAACTATGGCTACACCTTC. Its protein product is CASSFVGINYGYTF.

This clonotype came up once. The chain links TRBV10-1 to TRBJ2-5; 8 positions match TRBD2. Germline values: CDR1 WNHNN, CDR2 SYGVQD (reference sequence). The CDR3 totals 16 residues. After removal of 0 bases from V and 2 bases from J, the junction contained 5 bases not matched to a gene. CDR3 sequence reads: CASSESGSGIQETQYF. Written as DNA, the CDR3 is TGCGCCAGCAGTGAGTCGGGTAGCGGGATACAAGAGACCCAGTACTTC.

J is TRBJ1-1 and V is TRBV2, with a possible D match to TRBD1 (5 bases). V dropped 5 bases and J dropped 4 bases, with 17 bases sitting between them. CDR3 length equals 15 residues. Germline V CDR1 and CDR2: SNHLY, FYNNEI. The CDR3 sequence is CASSPIMGGSTEAFF. In DNA, the CDR3 is TGTGCCAGCAGTCCCATTATGGGGGGGTCCACTGAAGCTTTCTTT.

This clonotype has a handful of counts. V gene TRBV30 combines with J gene TRBJ2-5; TRBD1 might be the D (6 bases). CDR3 size: 15 residues. Germline CDR1 reads GTSNPN; CDR2 reads SVGIG (reference sequence). V was pared by 0 bases and J by 4 bases, with 15 bases between. The CDR3 reads CAWSVTGYPLETQYF. The DNA of the CDR3 is TGTGCCTGGAGTGTAACAGGGTACCCGTTAGAGACCCAGTACTTC.

The J gene is TRBJ1-4, the V gene TRBV5-5; TRBD1 agrees at 7 bases. With 5 bases clipped from V and 1 base from J, the junction kept 2 bases outside the gene matches. The CDR3 totals 14 residues. Germline V gives CDR1 SGHKS, CDR2 YYEKEE (reference sequence). The CDR3 DNA is TGTGCCAGCAGATGGGACAGAACTAATGAAAAACTGTTTTTT. Its protein product is CASRWDRTNEKLFF.

This clonotype was found a few times. The chain recombines TRBV20-1 with TRBJ2-7; D gene uncertain. From germline, CDR1 is DFQATT and CDR2 SNEGSKA (reference sequence). CDR3 length equals 11 residues. V lost 5 bases and J lost 3, with 8 bases in between. The DNA for the CDR3 is TGCAGTGCTCGGTGGGGCTACGAGCAGTACTTC. Protein sequence: CSARWGYEQYF.

This clonotype was seen a few times. The chain combines TRBV20-1 with TRBJ2-5, with D perhaps TRBD1 (7 bases). The CDR3 runs to 15 residues. Germline-derived CDR1 and CDR2 are DFQATT and SNEGSKA (reference sequence). V dropped 3 bases and J dropped 2 bases, with 16 bases sitting between them. In nucleotides, the CDR3 is TGCAGTGCTAGGAGTGCGGGACAGCAACAAGAGACCCAGTACTTC. Translated: CSARSAGQQQETQYF.

This clonotype was seen repeatedly, ten times or more. This rearrangement joins TRBV3-1 to TRBJ2-1; TRBD2 is a possible D gene (5 bases). The V end was cut by 0 bases, the J end by 7 bases, with 13 bases between. The V gene's germline CDR1 is LGHDT and CDR2 YNNKEL (reference sequence). There are 15 residues in the CDR3. The CDR3 region has the DNA TGTGCCAGCAGCCAAGATAGGAGGATAGGTAATGAGCAGTTCTTC. It yields the protein CASSQDRRIGNEQFF.

CDR3 bases: TGCGCCAGCAGCCAACAGACAGGGCGAAACTATGGCTACACCTTC. Translation gives CASSQQTGRNYGYTF. The V and J genes are TRBV4-1 and TRBJ1-2; 7 bases line up with TRBD1. The length of the CDR3 is 15 residues. With 2 bases clipped from V and 2 bases from J, the junction kept 5 bases outside the gene matches. Germline V gives CDR1 MGHRA, CDR2 YSYEKL.

The chain employs TRBV10-3 and TRBJ2-5, with D possibly TRBD2 on 6 matching bases. V gave up 0 bases and J gave up 5 bases, with 10 bases separating them. The CDR3 covers 14 residues. Looked up from germline, CDR1 is ENHRY and CDR2 is SYGVKD. CDR3 region: CAISESNSGETQYF. The CDR3 nucleotides read TGTGCCATCAGTGAGTCGAACAGCGGGGAGACCCAGTACTTC.

This clonotype was detected ten times or more. The chain recombines TRBV2 with TRBJ2-7, with D unclear. Germline lookup yields CDR1 SNHLY and CDR2 FYNNEI. V was clipped by 5 bases and J by 2 bases, with 13 bases between them. CDR3 size: 14 residues. CDR3 coding DNA: TGTGCCAGCAGTTTAGAATCTTTTGCCTACGAGCAGTACTTC. Its protein product is CASSLESFAYEQYF.

This clonotype was picked up a small number of times. V usage is TRBV11-2 and J usage is TRBJ2-2; D gene ambiguous. Trimming shortened V by 4 bases and J by 4 bases, and 4 bases separated the two germline ends. The CDR3 contains 12 residues. Germline V CDR1 and CDR2: SGHAT, FQNNGV. The CDR3 DNA reads as TGTGCCAGCAGCTCCATCACCGGGGAGCTGTTTTTT. It is translated as CASSSITGELFF. The full variable domain, rest sourced from reference TRBV11-2 and TRBJ2-2, is EAGVAQSPRYKIIEKRQSVAFWCNPISGHATLYWYQQILGQGPKLLIQFQNNGVVDDSQLPKDRFSAERLKGVDSTLKIQPAKLEDSAVYLCASSSITGELFFGEGSRLTVL.

This clonotype was counted ten times or more. The chain carries TRBV5-1 and TRBJ1-2; D unresolved. The V end lost 4 bases, the J end lost 4 bases, and 17 bases lay between the germline ends. In germline, CDR1 is SGHRS, CDR2 YFSETQ. This CDR3 is built from 15 residues. CDR3 DNA sequence: TGCGCCAGCAGCGACCCCGGACGGAATCTCTATGGCTACACCTTC. Encoded protein: CASSDPGRNLYGYTF.

This clonotype was observed a few times. The V call is TRBV5-4, the J call TRBJ1-1; D is unresolved. The V and J ends lost 4 bases and 1 base respectively, with 11 bases between them. The CDR3 has 14 amino acids. Germline CDR1 reads SGHNT; CDR2 reads YYREEE (reference sequence). CDR3 in amino acids: CASSASLENTEAFF. CDR3 sequence (DNA): TGTGCCAGCAGCGCGTCTTTAGAGAACACTGAAGCTTTCTTT.

This clonotype was recorded many times. V usage is TRBV7-9 and J usage is TRBJ2-7; the D gene is possibly TRBD2 (6 bases). Germline CDR1 reads SEHNR; CDR2 reads FQNEAQ (reference sequence). Trimming removed 6 bases from V and 3 bases from J, with 24 bases in between. This CDR3 region has 17 residues. The CDR3 sequence: CASRGPLRGRMGYEQYF. DNA of the CDR3: TGTGCCAGCAGAGGGCCCCTTCGGGGGAGGATGGGCTACGAGCAGTACTTC. Full variable domain (missing parts from reference TRBV7-9 and TRBJ2-7): DTGVSQNPRHKITKRGQNVTFRCDPISEHNRLYWYRQTLGQGPEFLTYFQNEAQLEKSRLLSDRFSAERPKGSFSTLEIQRTEQGDSAMYLCASRGPLRGRMGYEQYFGPGTRLTVT.

This clonotype was observed at least ten times. The chain recombines TRBV7-6 with TRBJ1-5; D is perhaps TRBD1 (5 bases). Germline values: CDR1 SGHVS, CDR2 FNYEAQ. The ends were cut back, 5 bases at V and 3 bases at J, with 8 bases in the middle. The CDR3 contains 13 residues. The DNA for the CDR3 is TGTGCCAGCAGCCAGGGCATCAATCAGCCCCAGCATTTT. Translating gives CASSQGINQPQHF.

The chain is built from TRBV4-1 and TRBJ1-5; tentatively, D is TRBD1 (5 bases). This CDR3 comprises 16 residues. The germline V and J ends were trimmed by 8 bases and 2 bases, with 19 bases remaining between them. The V gene's germline CDR1 is MGHRA and CDR2 YSYEKL. This CDR3 is CASGLVAGTGNQPQHF. In DNA form, the CDR3 reads TGCGCCAGCGGACTAGTGGCGGGGACCGGCAATCAGCCCCAGCATTTT.